The entry below describes one TCR beta chain. The antigen is undetermined. Repertoires were generated with immunoSEQ multiplex PCR, while TCRdb's copy carries only in-frame clones and drops some. The sample records roughly 67,000 clones, around nine tenths being singletons. CDR3 length: 15 amino acids. Per germline, CDR1 GTSNPN and CDR2 SVGIG (reference sequence). V lost 0 bases and J lost 2, with 11 bases in between. Patients were excluded for autoimmune disease history or systemic immunosuppression. The data belong to a study of OX40 agonist ivuxolimab in advanced cancers. Study-level results: Low normalized T-cell clonal expansion was also seen in some nonresponders.

The sequencing used CD4+ or CD8+ T cells sorted from blood, collected in a trial of the OX40 agonist ivuxolimab. The receptor's source is an adult with an advanced solid tumor such as melanoma, head and neck, liver or kidney cancer. The chain combines TRBV30 with TRBJ1-5; tentatively, D is TRBD1 (6 bases). CDR3 protein: CAWSVQQGGNQPQHF. The CDR3 bases are TGTGCCTGGAGTGTACAACAGGGCGGCAATCAGCCCCAGCATTTT.